One and the same sample provided the 6 T cell receptor beta chains below, sequenced in a study of CD8+ T cells in alopecia areata. Sequencing used cDNA as its template, made by extracting RNA and reverse transcribing it. The table came from immunoSEQ multiplex PCR; TCRdb's copy has only in-frame clones and leaves some out. The sample yields 150,000 to 200,000 clones, 58% seen once. The sample's treatment: oral pan-JAK inhibitor, 5-10 mg twice daily. This sample comprised CD4+ T cells sorted from blood, obtained at week 24, from a patient treated with tofacitinib. These receptors were taken from a human donor with alopecia areata.

This rearrangement joins TRBV29-1 to TRBJ2-3; 9 bases match TRBD2. This CDR3 spans 12 amino acids. The junction had 4 bases not matched to a gene; V was cut back by 7 bases and J by 5 bases. Germline values: CDR1 SQVTM, CDR2 ANQGSEA. This CDR3 reads CSGSGGLDTQYF. The CDR3 DNA follows: TGCAGCGGTAGCGGGGGATTAGATACGCAGTATTTT.

V is TRBV7-2 and J is TRBJ2-5; D is undetermined. CDR3 size: 14 residues. V lost 2 bases and J 3 bases, leaving 10 bases between the germline ends. Germline CDR1 is SGHTA and CDR2 is FQGNSA. The chain's CDR3 is CASSLRKAEETQYF. The CDR3 region has the DNA TGTGCCAGCAGCTTACGTAAGGCAGAAGAGACCCAGTACTTC.

In its sample, this clone was seen a few times. The chain couples TRBV23-1 to TRBJ1-2, with a weak D call TRBD1 (5 bases). TRBV23-1 carries the ORF label, with uncertain function. This CDR3 is built from 14 residues. V was shortened by 2 bases and J by 1 base, with 8 bases between the two germline ends. The CDR3 reads CASSQEGLNYGYTF. The CDR3 DNA is TGCGCCAGCAGTCAAGAGGGACTTAACTATGGCTACACCTTC.

This rearrangement joins TRBV21-1 to TRBJ1-5. TRBV21-1 is tagged as a pseudogene. This CDR3 is 16 amino acids long. CDR3: CASSPAPPESNQPQHF. CDR3 DNA sequence: TGTGCCAGCAGCCCTGCGCCGCCAGAGAGCAATCAGCCCCAGCATTTT.

The sample holds a few counts of this clone. The rearrangement uses TRBV7-2 and TRBJ2-2, with D uncertain. Looked up from germline, CDR1 is SGHTA and CDR2 is FQGNSA. Deletions cut 4 bases from V and 5 bases from J, with 11 bases between. The CDR3 length is 14 residues. DNA for the CDR3: TGTGCCAGCAGCTCCTCCCTCGGGACCGGGGAGCTGTTTTTT. This codes for CASSSSLGTGELFF.

The rearrangement joins TRBV15 to TRBJ1-2; D gene ambiguous. CDR3 length equals 14 residues. V shed 0 bases and J shed 10 bases, with 15 bases lying between them. The germline gives CDR1 LNHNV, CDR2 YYDKDF (reference sequence). Written as DNA, the CDR3 is TGTGCCACCAGCAGAGATCCGATGGCCTCAGACTACACCTTC. Protein sequence: CATSRDPMASDYTF.